Listed here are 25 T cell receptor beta chains from one sample, sequenced in a study of shared T cell receptors in the human thymus. Method: immunoSEQ multiplex PCR; TCRdb's copy keeps in-frame clones and lacks some. Of almost 550,000 clones detected, about four fifths appear once; the ten largest clones hold about 0.012%. These data also formed part of another study, on human thymus T cells.

The sequenced material came from thymocytes. The receptors stem from a boy in the first two years of life with a congenital heart defect.

This sequence joins TRBV29-1 and TRBJ1-1, with 7 bases matching TRBD1. J lost 3 bases, V lost 4 bases, and 11 bases had no gene match. Germline CDR1 SQVTM, CDR2 ANQGSEA. The CDR3 totals 15 residues. CDR3 loop: CSVVPDREEDTEAFF. CDR3 nucleotides: TGCAGCGTTGTCCCCGACAGGGAGGAGGACACTGAAGCTTTCTTT.

This clone was picked up a small number of times. The CDR3 bases are TGTGCCAGCAGCTTGGTAGCGGCCCCCTACGAGCAGTACTTC. Its translation: CASSLVAAPYEQYF. This chain uses TRBV5-6 with TRBJ2-7; TRBD2 is a possible D gene (6 bases). The germline V and J ends were trimmed by 0 bases and 2 bases, with 9 bases remaining between them. The germline CDR1 and CDR2 sequences are SGHDT and YYEEEE. This CDR3 spans 14 amino acids.

V and J are TRBV19 and TRBJ1-5, with TRBD1 as a possible D gene (5 bases). Per the germline V gene, CDR1 is LNHDA and CDR2 is SQIVND (reference sequence). This CDR3 spans 14 amino acids. V lost 8 bases and J lost 0, with 11 bases in between. CDR3 sequence (DNA): TGTGCCAGTGTCCGCAGGGTTAGCAATCAGCCCCAGCATTTT. Translated, it gives CASVRRVSNQPQHF.

This rearrangement joins TRBV9 to TRBJ1-5, with 7 bases identical to TRBD1. V shed 3 bases and J 7 bases; nucleotides not matched to a gene: 10. CDR3 size: 15 residues. The germline CDR1 and CDR2 sequences are SGDLS and YYNGEE. CDR3 bases: TGTGCCAGCAGCGCATCCGACAGGGTCGGGCAGCCCCAGCATTTT. It yields the protein CASSASDRVGQPQHF.

The chain recombines TRBV30 with TRBJ2-5; D possibly corresponds to TRBD2 (6 bases). This CDR3 region has 12 residues. Trimming took off 1 base at V and 3 bases at J, with 6 bases between the two ends. Germline loops: CDR1 GTSNPN, CDR2 SVGIG (reference sequence). CDR3 bases: TGTGCCTGGAGTGGGGGGGAAGAGACCCAGTACTTC. It codes for CAWSGGEETQYF.

CDR3 amino acids: CASSLTADRAHTGELFF. CDR3 DNA: TGTGCCAGCAGCTTAACGGCGGACAGGGCGCACACCGGGGAGCTGTTTTTT. V and J are TRBV7-6 and TRBJ2-2; 8 nucleotides match TRBD1. Germline V lookup: CDR1 SGHVS, CDR2 FNYEAQ. CDR3 size: 17 residues. V dropped 2 bases and J dropped 3; count of bases not matched to a gene: 8.

The J gene is TRBJ2-2, the V gene TRBV7-9; D remains unclear. Germline V gene data show CDR1 as SEHNR and CDR2 as FQNEAQ (reference sequence). Trimming took off 2 bases at V and 6 bases at J, with 4 bases between the two ends. The CDR3 is 12 amino acids. This chain's CDR3 is CASSLSAGELFF. CDR3 in DNA: TGTGCCAGCAGCTTAAGCGCCGGGGAGCTGTTTTTT.

This chain connects TRBV15 to TRBJ2-3; no firm D call. Germline V gene lookup returns CDR1 LNHNV and CDR2 YYDKDF (reference sequence). V was pared by 5 bases and J by 2 bases, with 17 bases between. The CDR3 length is 16 residues. DNA for the CDR3: TGTGCCACCAGCCCTGGTAATCGCGGAAACACAGATACGCAGTATTTT. Amino acids: CATSPGNRGNTDTQYF. Combining the CDR3 with reference TRBV15 and TRBJ2-3 gives the whole variable domain DAMVIQNPRYQVTQFGKPVTLSCSQTLNHNVMYWYQQKSSQAPKLLFHYYDKDFNNEADTPDNFQSRRPNTSFCFLDIRSPGLGDTAMYLCATSPGNRGNTDTQYFGPGTRLTVL.

The gene calls are TRBV5-1 and TRBJ1-3; 9 nucleotides line up with TRBD1. This CDR3 has 14 residues. V lost 4 bases, J lost 4 bases, and 3 bases stayed unmatched. Germline V gene data show CDR1 as SGHRS and CDR2 as YFSETQ. The CDR3 DNA reads TGCGCCAGCAGCGCCGGGACAGGGGGAAACACCATATATTTT. Amino acid sequence: CASSAGTGGNTIYF.

The rearrangement uses TRBV5-1 and TRBJ2-7, with 9 bases aligning to TRBD1. Trimming at V came to 4 bases and at J to 3 bases, leaving 5 bases not matched to a gene. The germline CDR1 and CDR2 sequences are SGHRS and YFSETQ. CDR3 length equals 14 residues. This CDR3 reads CASSPGTGLYEQYF. The DNA for the CDR3 is TGCGCCAGCAGCCCCGGGACAGGGCTCTACGAGCAGTACTTC.

V usage is TRBV27 and J usage is TRBJ1-2, with D possibly TRBD1 on 5 matching bases. Trimming removed 5 bases from V and 2 bases from J, with 12 bases in between. CDR1 and CDR2 (germline): MNHEY, SMNVEV (reference sequence). The CDR3 runs to 14 residues. The CDR3 is CASSATTENYGYTF. The DNA for the CDR3 is TGTGCCAGCAGTGCCACGACAGAGAACTATGGCTACACCTTC.

This chain connects TRBV7-6 to TRBJ2-3; D call uncertain. The CDR3 spans 15 residues. The germline CDR1 and CDR2 sequences are SGHVS and FNYEAQ. Between the trimmed V and J ends, which lost 5 bases and 0 bases, there was a span of 12 bases. The CDR3 DNA follows: TGTGCCAGCAGCCCTGGGCCCCTAAGCACAGATACGCAGTATTTT. It codes for CASSPGPLSTDTQYF.

The gene calls are TRBV23-1 and TRBJ2-2; D gene ambiguous. TRBV23-1 is noted as an ORF with a role that remains uncertain. The CDR3 length is 15 residues. Trimming removed 8 bases from V and 1 base from J, with 14 bases in between. Here the CDR3 reads CASCDSTLNTGELFF. For the CDR3, the DNA is TGCGCCAGCTGCGACTCTACCTTGAACACCGGGGAGCTGTTTTTT.

This chain joins TRBV7-9 and TRBJ2-2, with 13 positions matching TRBD2. CDR3 length: 16 residues. Trimming cost V 7 bases and J 3 bases; bases outside gene matches: 5. Germline CDR1 and CDR2: SEHNR and FQNEAQ (reference sequence). The CDR3 spells CASNGLAGVDTGELFF. The CDR3 DNA reads TGTGCCAGCAACGGACTAGCGGGAGTGGACACCGGGGAGCTGTTTTTT.

The chain carries TRBV29-1 and TRBJ2-1, with 8 bases aligning to TRBD2. Per germline, CDR1 SQVTM and CDR2 ANQGSEA. Trimming cost V 5 bases and J 4 bases; bases outside gene matches: 4. CDR3 length: 13 residues. Here the CDR3 reads CSVQGGGYNEQFF. CDR3 DNA: TGCAGCGTTCAGGGCGGGGGGTACAATGAGCAGTTCTTC.

The rearrangement links TRBV5-1 to TRBJ1-2; TRBD1 might be the D (5 bases). The V gene's germline CDR1 is SGHRS and CDR2 YFSETQ. V was trimmed by 0 bases and J by 4 bases, leaving 13 bases between them. This CDR3 comprises 15 residues. Here the CDR3 DNA reads TGCGCCAGCAGCTTGGATGGCAGGGTAGTCTATGGCTACACCTTC. It translates to CASSLDGRVVYGYTF.

J is TRBJ2-5 and V is TRBV25-1; 10 bases fit TRBD1. Germline assignment: CDR1 MGHDK and CDR2 SYGVNS. The ends lost 3 bases at V and 7 bases at J; junction bases unmatched: 5. CDR3 length: 14 residues. CDR3 nucleotide sequence: TGTGCCAGCAGTGATCCTGGACAGGGGGGGACCCAGTACTTC. Protein sequence: CASSDPGQGGTQYF.

This clone has just a few counts. The rearrangement joins TRBV6-6 to TRBJ1-5; D gene uncertain. The CDR3 is made up of 14 amino acids. Trimming removed 6 bases from V and 2 bases from J, with 11 bases in between. From germline, CDR1 is MNHNY and CDR2 SVGAGI (reference sequence). The CDR3 DNA sequence: TGTGCCAGCAGCAACCGGGAAGGCAATCAGCCCCAGCATTTT. Protein product: CASSNREGNQPQHF.

This chain connects TRBV15 to TRBJ2-7; TRBD2 matches at 8 bases. The V gene end was trimmed by 8 bases and the J gene end by 5 bases; junction bases not matched to a gene: 8. The CDR3 runs 13 residues. CDR1 is LNHNV, CDR2 YYDKDF, per germline (reference sequence). CDR3 residues: CATQLGRDDEQYF. The CDR3 DNA reads as TGTGCCACCCAGCTCGGGAGGGACGACGAGCAGTACTTC.

This rearrangement joins TRBV4-3 to TRBJ2-3; tentative D call: TRBD1 (5 bases). Germline V CDR1 and CDR2: LGHNA, YSLEER. CDR3 length: 14 residues. V shed 6 bases and J shed 0 bases, with 10 bases lying between them. CDR3 sequence: CASRRGQSTDTQYF. The CDR3 coding sequence is TGCGCCAGCAGGAGAGGACAAAGCACAGATACGCAGTATTTT.

The rearrangement links TRBV6-1 to TRBJ2-7; no definite D call. Trimming stripped 1 base from V and 0 bases from J, with 10 bases between. CDR1 and CDR2 (germline): MNHNS, SASEGT. The CDR3 spans 15 residues. The CDR3 region is CASSEESYSSYEQYF. CDR3 coding DNA: TGTGCCAGCAGTGAAGAATCCTACTCCTCCTACGAGCAGTACTTC.

The chain couples TRBV5-1 to TRBJ2-1; TRBD2 agrees at 9 bases. After removal of 2 bases from V and 5 bases from J, the junction contained 11 bases not matched to a gene. Germline lookup yields CDR1 SGHRS and CDR2 YFSETQ. This CDR3 region has 17 residues. The CDR3 loop is CASSLSLAGLLNNEQFF. The CDR3 DNA follows: TGCGCCAGCAGCTTATCGCTAGCGGGACTCCTCAACAATGAGCAGTTCTTC.

The chain couples TRBV28 to TRBJ2-1; D is possibly TRBD2 (6 bases). CDR1 and CDR2 (germline): MDHEN, SYDVKM. Trimming removed 7 bases at V and 4 bases at J, with 14 bases between. The CDR3 is made up of 14 amino acids. CDR3 coding DNA: TGTGCCAGCATCCGGGACTCACTATACAATGAGCAGTTCTTC. Protein product: CASIRDSLYNEQFF.

This clone was picked up a small number of times. The chain combines TRBV12-5 with TRBJ2-7; perhaps TRBD2 as D (5 bases). The CDR3 spans 14 residues. Germline CDR1 reads LGHNT; CDR2 reads FRNRAP. Trimming took off 3 bases at V and 7 bases at J, with 16 bases between the two ends. CDR3 DNA sequence: TGTGCTAGTGGTTTCTCCCTAGGTGAGCGGGAGCAGTACTTC. Translated, it gives CASGFSLGEREQYF.

This clone was counted a single time. The chain couples TRBV5-1 to TRBJ2-7; D unresolved. Germline V gene data show CDR1 as SGHRS and CDR2 as YFSETQ. With 1 base removed from V and 5 bases from J, the gap between germline ends came to 19 bases. The CDR3 runs to 16 residues. CDR3: CASSLIHPNSIHEQYF. CDR3 DNA: TGCGCCAGCAGCTTGATCCACCCTAATTCTATCCACGAGCAGTACTTC.